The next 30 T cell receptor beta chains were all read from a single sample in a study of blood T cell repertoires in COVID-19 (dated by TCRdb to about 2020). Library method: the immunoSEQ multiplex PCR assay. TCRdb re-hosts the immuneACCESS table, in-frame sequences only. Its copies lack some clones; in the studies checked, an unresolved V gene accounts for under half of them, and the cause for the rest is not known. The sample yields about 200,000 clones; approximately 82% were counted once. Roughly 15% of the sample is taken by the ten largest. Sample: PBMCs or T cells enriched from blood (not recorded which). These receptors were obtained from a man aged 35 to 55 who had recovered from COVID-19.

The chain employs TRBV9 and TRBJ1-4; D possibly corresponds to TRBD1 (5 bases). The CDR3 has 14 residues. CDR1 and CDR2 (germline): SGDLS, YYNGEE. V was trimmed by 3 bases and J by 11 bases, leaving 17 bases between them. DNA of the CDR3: TGTGCCAGCAGCGGAGGGAAGCACGGGGGGAAACTGTTTTTT. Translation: CASSGGKHGGKLFF.

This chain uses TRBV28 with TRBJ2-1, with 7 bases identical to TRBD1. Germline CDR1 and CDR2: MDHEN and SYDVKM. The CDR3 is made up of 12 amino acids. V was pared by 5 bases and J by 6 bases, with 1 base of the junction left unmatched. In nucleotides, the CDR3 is TGTGCCAGCAGTGGGACAGCCAATGAGCAGTTCTTC. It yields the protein CASSGTANEQFF.

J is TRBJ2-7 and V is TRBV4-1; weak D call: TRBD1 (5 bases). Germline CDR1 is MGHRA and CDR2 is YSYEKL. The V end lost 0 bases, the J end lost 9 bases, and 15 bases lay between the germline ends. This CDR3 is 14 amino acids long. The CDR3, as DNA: TGCGCCAGCAGCCAAGAACCCCGACAGTTCCGGCAGTACTTC. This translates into CASSQEPRQFRQYF.

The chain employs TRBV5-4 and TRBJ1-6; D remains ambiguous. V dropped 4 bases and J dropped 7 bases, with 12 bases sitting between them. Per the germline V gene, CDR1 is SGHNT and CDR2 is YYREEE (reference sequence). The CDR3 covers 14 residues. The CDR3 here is CASSPNVGNSPLHF. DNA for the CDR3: TGTGCCAGCAGCCCAAACGTCGGGAATTCACCCCTCCACTTT. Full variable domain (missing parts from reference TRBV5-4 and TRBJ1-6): ETGVTQSPTHLIKTRGQQVTLRCSSQSGHNTVSWYQQALGQGPQFIFQYYREEENGRGNFPPRFSGLQFPNYSSELNVNALELDDSALYLCASSPNVGNSPLHFGNGTRLTVT.

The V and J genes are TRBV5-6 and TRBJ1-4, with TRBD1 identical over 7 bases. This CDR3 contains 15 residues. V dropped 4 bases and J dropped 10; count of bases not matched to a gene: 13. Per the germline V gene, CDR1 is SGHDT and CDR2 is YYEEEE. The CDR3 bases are TGTGCCAGCAGCGACGGACAGGAAGTCGTAGGAAAACTGTTTTTT. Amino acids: CASSDGQEVVGKLFF. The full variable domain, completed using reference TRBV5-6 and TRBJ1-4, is DAGVTQSPTHLIKTRGQQVTLRCSPKSGHDTVSWYQQALGQGPQFIFQYYEEEERQRGNFPDRFSGHQFPNYSSELNVNALLLGDSALYLCASSDGQEVVGKLFFGSGTQLSVL.

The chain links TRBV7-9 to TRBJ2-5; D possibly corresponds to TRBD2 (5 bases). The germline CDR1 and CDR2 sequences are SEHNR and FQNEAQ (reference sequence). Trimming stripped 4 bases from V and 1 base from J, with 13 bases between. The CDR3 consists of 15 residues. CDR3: CASSSVWRLQETQYF. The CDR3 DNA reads TGTGCCAGCAGCTCAGTTTGGAGGCTCCAAGAGACCCAGTACTTC.

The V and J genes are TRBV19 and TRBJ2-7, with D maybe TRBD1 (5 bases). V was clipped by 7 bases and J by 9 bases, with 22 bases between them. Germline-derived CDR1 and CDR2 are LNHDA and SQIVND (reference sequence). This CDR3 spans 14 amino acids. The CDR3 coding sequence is TGTGCCAGTAAAGGTTCATCAGGGCTACGAGCGCAGTACTTC. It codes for CASKGSSGLRAQYF. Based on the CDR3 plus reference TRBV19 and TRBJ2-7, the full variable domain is DGGITQSPKYLFRKEGQNVTLSCEQNLNHDAMYWYRQDPGQGLRLIYYSQIVNDFQKGDIAEGYSVSREKKESFPLTVTSAQKNPTAFYLCASKGSSGLRAQYFGPGTRLTVT.

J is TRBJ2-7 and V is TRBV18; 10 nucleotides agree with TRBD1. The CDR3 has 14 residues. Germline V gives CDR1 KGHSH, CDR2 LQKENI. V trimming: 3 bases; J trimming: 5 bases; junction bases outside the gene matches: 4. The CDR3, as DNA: TGTGCCAGCTCACCCGGGACAGGGGTCCACGAGCAGTACTTC. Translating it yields CASSPGTGVHEQYF. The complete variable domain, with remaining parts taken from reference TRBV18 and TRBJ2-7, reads NAGVMQNPRHLVRRRGQEARLRCSPMKGHSHVYWYRQLPEEGLKFMVYLQKENIIDESGMPKERFSAEFPKEGPSILRIQQVVRGDSAAYFCASSPGTGVHEQYFGPGTRLTVT.

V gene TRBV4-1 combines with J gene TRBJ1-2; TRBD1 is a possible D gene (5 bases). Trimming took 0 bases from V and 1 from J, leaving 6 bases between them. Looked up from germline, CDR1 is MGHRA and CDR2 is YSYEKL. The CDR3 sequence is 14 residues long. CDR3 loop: CASSQEGGNYGYTF. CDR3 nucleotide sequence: TGCGCCAGCAGCCAAGAGGGGGGTAACTATGGCTACACCTTC.

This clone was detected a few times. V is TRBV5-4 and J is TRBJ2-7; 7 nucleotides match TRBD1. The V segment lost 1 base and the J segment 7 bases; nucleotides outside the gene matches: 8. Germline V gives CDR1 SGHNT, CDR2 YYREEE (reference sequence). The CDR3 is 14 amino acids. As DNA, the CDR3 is TGTGCCAGCAGCTTGCCCAGGGGGTCTCGGGAGCAGTACTTC. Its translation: CASSLPRGSREQYF.

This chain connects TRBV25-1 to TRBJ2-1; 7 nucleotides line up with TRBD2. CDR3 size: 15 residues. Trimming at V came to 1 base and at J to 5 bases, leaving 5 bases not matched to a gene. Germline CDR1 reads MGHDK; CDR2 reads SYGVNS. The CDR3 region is CASSELTGRNNEQFF. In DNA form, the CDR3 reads TGTGCCAGCAGTGAATTGACCGGGAGGAACAATGAGCAGTTCTTC.

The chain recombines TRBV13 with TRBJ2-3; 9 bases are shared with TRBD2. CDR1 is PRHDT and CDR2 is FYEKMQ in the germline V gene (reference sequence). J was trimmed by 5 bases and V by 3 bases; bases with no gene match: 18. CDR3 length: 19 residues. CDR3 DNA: TGTGCCAGCAGCTTTCCTAGAGAAGAGCGGGGGGCCTACCGAGATACGCAGTATTTT. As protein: CASSFPREERGAYRDTQYF.

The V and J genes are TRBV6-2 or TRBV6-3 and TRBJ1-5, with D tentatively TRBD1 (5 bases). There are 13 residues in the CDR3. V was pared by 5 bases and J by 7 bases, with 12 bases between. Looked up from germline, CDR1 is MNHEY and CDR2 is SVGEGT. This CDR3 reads CASSMAGRQPQHF. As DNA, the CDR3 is TGTGCCAGCAGTATGGCGGGACGGCAGCCCCAGCATTTT.

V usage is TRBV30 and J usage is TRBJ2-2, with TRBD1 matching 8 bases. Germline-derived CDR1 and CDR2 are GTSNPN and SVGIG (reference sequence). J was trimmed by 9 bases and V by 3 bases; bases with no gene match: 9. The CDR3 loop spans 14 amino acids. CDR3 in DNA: TGTGCCTGGAGGACCAGGGGGCTTAGGAGGGAGCTGTTTTTT. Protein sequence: CAWRTRGLRRELFF.

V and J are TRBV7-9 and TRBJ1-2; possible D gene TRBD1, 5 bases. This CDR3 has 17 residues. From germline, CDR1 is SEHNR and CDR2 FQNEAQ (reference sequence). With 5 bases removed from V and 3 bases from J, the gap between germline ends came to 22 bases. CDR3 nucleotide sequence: TGTGCCAGCAGCCGCGTGGGGAGGGACCCGAATGACTATGGCTACACCTTC. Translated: CASSRVGRDPNDYGYTF.

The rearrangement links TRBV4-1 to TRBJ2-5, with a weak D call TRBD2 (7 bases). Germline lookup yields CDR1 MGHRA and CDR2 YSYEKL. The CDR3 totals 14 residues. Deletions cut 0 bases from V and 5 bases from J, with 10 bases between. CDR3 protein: CASSQDWGGETQYF. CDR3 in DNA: TGCGCCAGCAGCCAAGATTGGGGGGGCGAGACCCAGTACTTC.

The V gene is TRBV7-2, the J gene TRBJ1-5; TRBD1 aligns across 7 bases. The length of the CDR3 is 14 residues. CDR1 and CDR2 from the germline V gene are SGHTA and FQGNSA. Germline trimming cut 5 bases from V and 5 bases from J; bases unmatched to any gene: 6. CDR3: CASSTQGGYQPQHF. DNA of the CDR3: TGTGCCAGCAGCACCCAGGGGGGCTATCAGCCCCAGCATTTT. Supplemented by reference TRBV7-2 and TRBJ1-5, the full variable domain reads GAGVSQSPSNKVTEKGKDVELRCDPISGHTALYWYRQSLGQGLEFLIYFQGNSAPDKSGLPSDRFSAERTGGSVSTLTIQRTQQEDSAVYLCASSTQGGYQPQHFGDGTRLSIL.

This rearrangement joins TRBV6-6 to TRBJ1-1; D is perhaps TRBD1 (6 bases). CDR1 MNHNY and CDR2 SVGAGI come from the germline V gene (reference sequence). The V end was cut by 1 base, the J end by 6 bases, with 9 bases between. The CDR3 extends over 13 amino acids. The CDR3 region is CASSYLGTSEAFF. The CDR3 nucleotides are TGTGCCAGCAGTTACTTAGGGACATCTGAAGCTTTCTTT.

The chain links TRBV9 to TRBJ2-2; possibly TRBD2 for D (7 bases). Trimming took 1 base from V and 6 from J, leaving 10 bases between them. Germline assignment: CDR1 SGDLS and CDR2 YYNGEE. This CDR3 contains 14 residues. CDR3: CASSVRGAAGELFF. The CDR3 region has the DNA TGTGCCAGCAGCGTACGGGGGGCAGCCGGGGAGCTGTTTTTT.

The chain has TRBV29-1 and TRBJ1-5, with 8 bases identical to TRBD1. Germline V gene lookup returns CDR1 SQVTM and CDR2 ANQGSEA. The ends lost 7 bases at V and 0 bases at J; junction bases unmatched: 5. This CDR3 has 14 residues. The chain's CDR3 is CSARTGNSNQPQHF. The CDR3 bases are TGCAGCGCCAGGACAGGGAATAGCAATCAGCCCCAGCATTTT. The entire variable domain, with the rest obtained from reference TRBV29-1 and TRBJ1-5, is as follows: SAVISQKPSRDICQRGTSLTIQCQVDSQVTMMFWYRQQPGQSLTLIATANQGSEATYESGFVIDKFPISRPNLTFSTLTVSNMSPEDSSIYLCSARTGNSNQPQHFGDGTRLSIL.

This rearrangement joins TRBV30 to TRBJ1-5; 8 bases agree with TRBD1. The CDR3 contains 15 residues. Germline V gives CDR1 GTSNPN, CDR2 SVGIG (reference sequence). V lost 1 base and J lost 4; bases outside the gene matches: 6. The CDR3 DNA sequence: TGTGCCTGGAGTGCGACAGGGGCCGGGAATCAGCCCCAGCATTTT. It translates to CAWSATGAGNQPQHF.

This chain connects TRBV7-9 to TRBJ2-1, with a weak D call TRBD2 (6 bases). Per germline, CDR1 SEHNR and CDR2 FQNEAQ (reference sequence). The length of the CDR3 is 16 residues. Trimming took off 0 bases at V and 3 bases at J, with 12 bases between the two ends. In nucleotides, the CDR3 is TGTGCCAGCAGCTTAGCGGGCGGGGTGATCTACAATGAGCAGTTCTTC. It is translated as CASSLAGGVIYNEQFF.

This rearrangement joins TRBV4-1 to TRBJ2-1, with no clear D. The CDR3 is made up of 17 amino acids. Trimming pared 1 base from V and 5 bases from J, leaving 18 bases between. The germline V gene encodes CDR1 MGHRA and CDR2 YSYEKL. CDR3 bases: TGCGCCAGCAGCCAAGGGTTGACTCCCTCACTACACAATGAGCAGTTCTTC. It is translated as CASSQGLTPSLHNEQFF.

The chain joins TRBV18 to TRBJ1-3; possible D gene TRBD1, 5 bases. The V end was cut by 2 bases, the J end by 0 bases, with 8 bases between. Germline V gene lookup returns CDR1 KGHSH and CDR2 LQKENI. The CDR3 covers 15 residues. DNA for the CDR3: TGTGCCAGCTCACCAGGGGCTTTCTCTGGAAACACCATATATTTT. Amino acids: CASSPGAFSGNTIYF.

The CDR3 sequence is CASSPQGALGNTIYF. The DNA of the CDR3 is TGTGCCAGCAGCCCTCAGGGGGCTCTTGGAAACACCATATATTTT. V is TRBV9 and J is TRBJ1-3, with 8 bases that match TRBD1. Germline values: CDR1 SGDLS, CDR2 YYNGEE. V lost 4 bases to trimming and J lost 3 bases; unmatched junction nucleotides: 6. This CDR3 has 15 amino acids.

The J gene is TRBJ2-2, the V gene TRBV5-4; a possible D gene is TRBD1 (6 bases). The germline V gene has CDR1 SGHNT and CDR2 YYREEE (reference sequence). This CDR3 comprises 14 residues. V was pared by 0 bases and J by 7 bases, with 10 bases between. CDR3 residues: CASSLARQVGELFF. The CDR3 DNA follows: TGTGCCAGCAGCTTGGCCCGACAGGTCGGGGAGCTGTTTTTT.

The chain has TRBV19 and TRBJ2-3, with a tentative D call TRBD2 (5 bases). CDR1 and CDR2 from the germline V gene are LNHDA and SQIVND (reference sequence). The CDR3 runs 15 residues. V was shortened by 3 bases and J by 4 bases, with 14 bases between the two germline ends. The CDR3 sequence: CASSIRGTSADTQYF. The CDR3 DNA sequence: TGTGCCAGTAGTATTCGGGGTACGTCCGCAGATACGCAGTATTTT. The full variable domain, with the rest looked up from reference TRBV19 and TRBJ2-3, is DGGITQSPKYLFRKEGQNVTLSCEQNLNHDAMYWYRQDPGQGLRLIYYSQIVNDFQKGDIAEGYSVSREKKESFPLTVTSAQKNPTAFYLCASSIRGTSADTQYFGPGTRLTVL.

The CDR3 nucleotides are TGTGCCAGCAGCCAAGCGGAGGCCTACGAGCAGTACTTC. Translating gives CASSQAEAYEQYF. The genes are TRBV4-2 and TRBJ2-7; the D gene is possibly TRBD2 (5 bases). Deletions cut 1 base from V and 2 bases from J, with 6 bases between. Germline values: CDR1 LGHNA, CDR2 YNFKEQ. The CDR3 has 13 residues.

This chain's CDR3 is CASSQDAQGENYGYTF. CDR3 DNA: TGTGCCAGCAGCCAAGATGCCCAGGGGGAGAACTATGGCTACACCTTC. This chain joins TRBV4-2 and TRBJ1-2; 7 nucleotides align to TRBD1. After removal of 0 bases from V and 2 bases from J, the junction contained 6 bases not matched to a gene. Germline V gives CDR1 LGHNA, CDR2 YNFKEQ. This CDR3 is 16 amino acids long.

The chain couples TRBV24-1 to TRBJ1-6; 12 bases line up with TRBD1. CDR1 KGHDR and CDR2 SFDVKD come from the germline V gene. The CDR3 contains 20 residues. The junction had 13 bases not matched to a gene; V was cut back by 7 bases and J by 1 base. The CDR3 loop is CATREPRDRGLVSYNSPLHF. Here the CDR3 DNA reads TGTGCCACCAGGGAACCCCGGGACAGGGGGCTGGTTTCCTATAATTCACCCCTCCACTTT.